This T cell receptor beta chain appears in the sequencing data of a study of blood T cells in healthy people across ages. Study outcomes and limitations: As age increased, TCR beta diversity per million T cells fell in a roughly linear fashion.

The CDR3 loop spans 11 amino acids. Next came a second PCR, run for about 7 to 12 cycles, which used a sample-barcoded 5' primer along with a J-beta primer mix. CDR3-containing paired-end reads numbered at least 3 million in each sample. Each CDR3 protein is one row after TCRdb ran MiXCR on the 5' RACE reads. The sample consists of about 1.1 million distinct CDR3 sequences, around two fifths of them appearing once. For this clonotype: The antigen is unknown.

Sequences were obtained from blood. This TCR came from a man aged 18 to 29 in good health. This chain joins TRBV21-1 and TRBJ2-1; the table's TRBD2 call for D was not verified on the DNA. TRBV21-1 is listed as a pseudogene. The CDR3 reads CVVQGRNEQFF. DNA for the CDR3: TGTGTAGTGCAGGGAAGAAATGAGCAGTTCTTC.